This TCR beta chain comes out of a study of STAT3 mutations in large granular lymphocyte leukemia. Study-level information: Roughly half the longitudinally sequenced T-LGLL patients had canonical STAT3 mutations.

Sequencing used immunoSEQ multiplex PCR; TCRdb keeps in-frame clones, though not all of them. The profile shows about 13,000 clones, about 88% of them singletons. Study observations and caveats: Samples missed the first appearance of the clone. Treatment regimens differed across patients between samplings. In T-cell large granular lymphocyte leukemia, about half of patients showed multiple immunodominant subclonotypes.

CDR3 length equals 13 residues. Trimming pared 3 bases from V and 7 bases from J, leaving 13 bases between. CDR1 SGHDT and CDR2 YYEEEE come from the germline V gene. Worth noting for this clone: Its antigen is currently unknown.

V is TRBV5-6 and J is TRBJ1-1; unclear D gene. What was sequenced was PBMCs. The sequence came from a human donor with T large granular lymphocyte leukemia. Some clones in this sample may be carry-over from other donors' samples. CDR3 sequence (DNA): TGTGCCAGCAGCTGGACTGATCCGGGTGAAGCTTTCTTT. Protein product: CASSWTDPGEAFF.